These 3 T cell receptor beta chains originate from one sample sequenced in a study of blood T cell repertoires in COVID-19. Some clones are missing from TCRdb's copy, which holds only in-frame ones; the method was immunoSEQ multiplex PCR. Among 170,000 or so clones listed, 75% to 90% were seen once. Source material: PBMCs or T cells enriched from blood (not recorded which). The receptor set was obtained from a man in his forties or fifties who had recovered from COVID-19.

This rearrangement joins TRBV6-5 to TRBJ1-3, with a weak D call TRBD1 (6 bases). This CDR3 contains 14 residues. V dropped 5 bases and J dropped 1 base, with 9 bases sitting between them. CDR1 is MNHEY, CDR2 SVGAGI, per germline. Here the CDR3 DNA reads TGTGCCAGCAGTCTGGGGGCATCTGGAAACACCATATATTTT. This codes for CASSLGASGNTIYF.

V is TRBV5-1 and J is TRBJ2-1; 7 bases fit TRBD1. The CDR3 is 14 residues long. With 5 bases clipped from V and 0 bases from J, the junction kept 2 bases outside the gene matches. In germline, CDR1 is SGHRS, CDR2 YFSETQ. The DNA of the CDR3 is TGCGCCAGCAGAACAGGGGCCTCCTACAATGAGCAGTTCTTC. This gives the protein CASRTGASYNEQFF.

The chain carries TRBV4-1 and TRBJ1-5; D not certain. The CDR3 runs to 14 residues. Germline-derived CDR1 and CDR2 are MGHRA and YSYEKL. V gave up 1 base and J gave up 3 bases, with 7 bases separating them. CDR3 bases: TGCGCCAGCAGCCAAGGACATCTCAATCAGCCCCAGCATTTT. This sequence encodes CASSQGHLNQPQHF.